This TCR beta chain was sequenced for a study of T-cell memory formation after mild COVID-19 (dated by TCRdb to the early 2020s). Regarding the complete study: TCR sequence clusters from the two donors were found to be largely donor specific. T-cell clones expanding and contracting after mild COVID-19 in two donors were tracked by longitudinal TCRalpha and TCRbeta repertoire sequencing. The cohort was made up of two young adult volunteers, one female and one male, who were previously healthy. Beyond this particular receptor, the publication reports: Some responding clones were detected in pre-infection memory, which suggested that pre-existing cross-reactive memory T cells had joined the SARS-CoV-2 response. Contracting CD4+ clones were located mainly in the CM and EM memory subsets, whereas CD8+ clones were found to be enriched in EMRA. From day 15 to 85, contracting clones showed balanced CD4/CD8 phenotypes, whereas a second wave of clones that expanded from day 15 to 37 leaned towards CD4+. Whether the second-wave clones peaking on day 37 were SARS-CoV-2 specific was not confirmed. The study included only a couple of mild cases, and larger cohorts that include severe cases with pre-infection samples were judged to be necessary.

The sequencer listed for this sample is Illumina NovaSeq 6000. TCRalpha and TCRbeta cDNA libraries were constructed by 5'RACE with constant-segment primers, with sample barcodes and unique molecular identifiers being introduced. Trizol reagent was used to extract RNA from every sample. Amplification of the libraries took two PCR steps, and the second step added a second sample barcode plus Illumina TruSeq adapters. Sequencing of the libraries was done on an Illumina NovaSeq, producing 2 x 150 bp paired-end reads. In the authors' own workflow: Demultiplexing of reads and collapsing into UMI-guided consensus sequences were performed with migec v1.2.7. With mixcr v2.1.11, UMI consensuses were aligned to TRA and TRB V and J templates and assembled into clonotypes. A clonotype was counted as expanded or contracted only if both edgeR and NoisET called the change significant, with noise models trained on biological replicates. For edgeR calls, the cutoffs were a false discovery rate-adjusted p below 0.01 and a log2 fold-change threshold of 1. PCA with hierarchical clustering of max-normalized trajectories of the 1000 most abundant clonotypes was used as exploratory dynamics analysis. Each responding clone was given a CD4 or CD8 phenotype based on the CD4+ and CD8+ repertoires, which had been sequenced separately. TCRdb trimmed public reads at Q25 via fastp, called clones via MiXCR and kept in-frame beta chains. Rows with a matching CDR3 protein are joined into one entry that keeps the most common DNA and genes. These V and J calls derive from TCRdb rather than the authors' analysis. The sample profile shows just under 150,000 distinct CDR3 sequences; less than 20% of them were found once. The ten largest clones represent 2% to 2.5% of the sample.

Regarding this clonotype: No cognate antigen has been identified for it. No much larger clonotype is one base removed from it; base qualities were not supplied.

PBMCs were isolated by Ficoll-Paque density gradient centrifugation. The germline V gene specifies SGHNT as CDR1 and YENEEA as CDR2. From the cysteine up to the phenylalanine, the CDR3 has a length of 14 residues. The sequence is cut down to CDR3 DNA, 42 bases in frame from base 1. The V end gives up 4 bases and the J end 4 bases, leaving 5 bases in the junction not matched to a gene. Here the chain combines TRBV11-3 and TRBJ1-1; 8 middle bases align to TRBD1. This clonotype was obtained from an adult woman who had mild COVID-19 (a few samples of this study predate the infection). The sample titles of this study are shuffled in the database, so cell type and time point are left out; the donor was told from shared clones. Sequencing used PBMCs or a T cell subset sorted from them (not recorded which). CDR3 region: CASSSRGLGTEAFF. The DNA sequence reads TGTGCCAGCAGCTCCAGGGGGCTTGGCACTGAAGCTTTCTTT. Extended through the reference TRBV11-3 and TRBJ1-1 proteins, this CDR3 yields the full variable domain: EAGVVQSPRYKIIEKKQPVAFWCNPISGHNTLYWYLQNLGQGPELLIRYENEEAVDDSQLPKDRFSAERLKGVDSTLKIQPAELGDSAVYLCASSSRGLGTEAFFGQGTRLTVV.